A single sample is the source of the 23 T cell receptor beta chains below, sequenced in a study of PD-1 blockade in classical Hodgkin lymphoma. Assay: immunoSEQ multiplex PCR; the TCRdb copy retains only in-frame clones and omits some. Of around 27,000 clones in the sample, almost 85% are singletons; the top ten hold about 9.9%. In every patient, relapse followed autologous stem cell transplantation, while exposure to brentuximab vedotin differed. Sequences were derived from peripheral blood mononuclear cells (PBMCs), sampled before the second cycle of nivolumab. These receptors came from a human donor with classical Hodgkin lymphoma.

The chain uses TRBV10-1 and TRBJ1-5; no reliable D call. V was clipped by 2 bases and J by 0 bases, with 8 bases between them. From germline, CDR1 is WNHNN and CDR2 SYGVQD (reference sequence). This CDR3 comprises 15 residues. This chain's CDR3 is CASSETGNSNQPQHF. Here the CDR3 DNA reads TGCGCCAGCAGTGAGACGGGGAATAGCAATCAGCCCCAGCATTTT.

V usage is TRBV4-2 and J usage is TRBJ1-4; TRBD1 matches 7 bases. V dropped 0 bases and J dropped 7; count of bases not matched to a gene: 8. Germline V CDR1 and CDR2: LGHNA, YNFKEQ. This CDR3 is built from 16 residues. The CDR3 coding sequence is TGTGCCAGCAGCCAAGATTTGGGAGGGGGCGCTGAAAAACTGTTTTTT. Its translation is CASSQDLGGGAEKLFF.

The genes are TRBV5-4 and TRBJ2-7; 9 nucleotides agree with TRBD2. Germline CDR1 is SGHNT and CDR2 is YYREEE (reference sequence). Trimming removed 3 bases from V and 3 bases from J; junction bases left unmatched: 7. This CDR3 spans 15 amino acids. The CDR3 DNA reads as TGTGCCAGCAGCTCACCGGGACTAGCCAACTACGAGCAGTACTTC. Translated: CASSSPGLANYEQYF.

This clone was observed a single time. The chain joins TRBV6-1 to TRBJ1-1; no firm D call. Germline lookup yields CDR1 MNHNS and CDR2 SASEGT. Trimming cost V 1 base and J 1 base, with 7 bases left between them. The CDR3 totals 14 residues. CDR3 nucleotides: TGTGCCAGCAGTGAAGATGGCAGGAACACTGAAGCTTTCTTT. Protein sequence: CASSEDGRNTEAFF.

This chain joins TRBV6-1 and TRBJ2-7; TRBD1 matches 11 bases. The CDR3 is 15 residues long. The trim removed 1 base at V and 3 bases at J, leaving 2 bases unmatched. Germline V gene lookup returns CDR1 MNHNS and CDR2 SASEGT. The CDR3 region has the DNA TGTGCCAGCAGTGAAGATGGGACAGGGGGCTACGAGCAGTACTTC. Its translation: CASSEDGTGGYEQYF.

This rearrangement joins TRBV6-5 to TRBJ2-6; D is uncertain. Germline CDR1 reads MNHEY; CDR2 reads SVGAGI. This CDR3 spans 16 amino acids. Trimming left V 2 bases short and J 0 bases short, with 8 bases between. The CDR3 reads CASSYHSRSGANVLTF. For the CDR3, the DNA is TGTGCCAGCAGTTACCACAGCCGCTCTGGGGCCAACGTCCTGACTTTC.

The chain employs TRBV10-3 and TRBJ2-4; no definite D call. Germline CDR1 and CDR2: ENHRY and SYGVKD. With 4 bases removed from V and 8 bases from J, the gap between germline ends came to 9 bases. This CDR3 spans 12 amino acids. Here the CDR3 DNA reads TGTGCCATCAGTGGGACGGAAGACATTCAGTACTTC. Encoded protein: CAISGTEDIQYF.

Notes on this clone: Relative to the germline gene, one junction end is altered; a read error may explain this. The DNA of the CDR3 is TGTGCCAGCAGCTCCGTGGACAGCGTTGAGGACTTT. Encoded protein: CASSSVDSVEDF. The chain is built from TRBV5-4 and TRBJ1-6, with TRBD1 as a possible D gene (6 bases). There are 12 residues in the CDR3. In germline, CDR1 is SGHNT, CDR2 YYREEE (reference sequence).

This chain joins TRBV11-3 and TRBJ1-2, with 7 bases lining up with TRBD1. V was clipped by 5 bases and J by 4 bases; unmatched bases: 10. This CDR3 is built from 15 residues. CDR1 is SGHNT and CDR2 is YENEEA in the germline V gene. The CDR3 DNA sequence: TGTGCCAGCAGCGCCCCGGGGACAGACACCTATGGCTACACCTTC. Its translation is CASSAPGTDTYGYTF.

CDR3 bases: TGCGCCAGCAGCCATAAGATGGGGGGAGGCTACACCTTC. Its protein is CASSHKMGGGYTF. The rearrangement joins TRBV4-1 to TRBJ1-2, with a tentative D call TRBD1 (5 bases). The CDR3 has 13 amino acids. V gave up 3 bases and J gave up 8 bases, with 13 bases separating them. Germline CDR1 and CDR2: MGHRA and YSYEKL.

The chain couples TRBV18 to TRBJ1-1, with D possibly being TRBD1 (5 bases). There are 13 residues in the CDR3. Germline CDR1 and CDR2: KGHSH and LQKENI. V lost 0 bases to trimming and J lost 6 bases, with 8 bases between them. As DNA, the CDR3 is TGTGCCAGCTCACCACCTGCAGGGCCTGAAGCTTTCTTT. It specifies CASSPPAGPEAFF.

The V and J genes are TRBV4-2 and TRBJ2-2; 7 nucleotides match TRBD2. Germline V gives CDR1 LGHNA, CDR2 YNFKEQ. The CDR3 runs to 15 residues. V lost 1 base, J lost 4 bases, and 3 bases stayed unmatched. The CDR3 sequence: CASSQVLAGTGELFF. The DNA for the CDR3 is TGTGCCAGCAGCCAAGTGTTAGCGGGCACCGGGGAGCTGTTTTTT.

In its sample, this clone was seen a few times. The chain combines TRBV6-5 with TRBJ1-2; D unclear. Germline V gene data show CDR1 as MNHEY and CDR2 as SVGAGI. The CDR3 runs 16 residues. V lost 2 bases and J lost 2, with 15 bases in between. CDR3 bases: TGTGCCAGCAGTTACGTTTCCCCCCCCAGGAACTATGGCTACACCTTC. Translation: CASSYVSPPRNYGYTF.

The chain couples TRBV7-3 to TRBJ1-5; D gene unclear. V was cut by 3 bases and J by 5 bases, with 14 bases left in between. The CDR3 runs 15 residues. The germline V gene encodes CDR1 SGHTA and CDR2 FQGTGA. CDR3: CASSLDGRQDQPQHF. The CDR3 DNA follows: TGTGCCAGCAGCTTGGACGGGAGGCAGGATCAGCCCCAGCATTTT.

This clone was detected only a few times. The chain carries TRBV4-2 and TRBJ1-1; weak D call: TRBD1 (6 bases). Germline values: CDR1 LGHNA, CDR2 YNFKEQ. The CDR3 is 14 amino acids. V lost 1 base to trimming and J lost 5 bases, with 11 bases between them. The CDR3 bases are TGTGCCAGCAGCCAAGTCCGGGGGCAAACTGAAGCTTTCTTT. Translation: CASSQVRGQTEAFF.

The genes are TRBV4-1 and TRBJ1-4; TRBD1 is a possible D gene (6 bases). Trimming removed 5 bases at V and 8 bases at J, with 21 bases between. The CDR3 covers 16 residues. Looked up from germline, CDR1 is MGHRA and CDR2 is YSYEKL. The CDR3 region is CASSKTQGRIGEKLFF. The CDR3 DNA reads TGCGCCAGCAGCAAAACCCAGGGGAGGATTGGAGAAAAACTGTTTTTT.

This clone was seen only once. The chain links TRBV4-3 to TRBJ2-3; 11 bases are shared with TRBD2. V was pared by 5 bases and J by 1 base, with 5 bases of the junction left unmatched. CDR3 length: 16 amino acids. CDR1 and CDR2 (germline): LGHNA, YSLEER. CDR3 sequence reads: CASSKVAGGGTDTQYF. CDR3 DNA sequence: TGCGCCAGCAGCAAAGTAGCGGGGGGGGGCACAGATACGCAGTATTTT.

This clone was detected once. V gene TRBV18 combines with J gene TRBJ2-3; TRBD2 matches 10 bases. Germline values: CDR1 KGHSH, CDR2 LQKENI. This CDR3 region has 15 residues. J was trimmed by 5 bases and V by 4 bases; bases with no gene match: 6. The DNA of the CDR3 is TGTGCCAGCTCACAAGCGGGGGGGCCGGGAGATACGCAGTATTTT. It specifies CASSQAGGPGDTQYF.

This chain links TRBV6-5 with TRBJ2-1; 8 bases match TRBD2. The CDR3 spans 16 residues. J was trimmed by 9 bases and V by 4 bases; bases with no gene match: 14. CDR1 is MNHEY and CDR2 is SVGAGI in the germline V gene. CDR3 DNA: TGTGCCAGCAGTTTCGCAGGGTGGCGGGGGGAGGTTGAGCAGTTCTTC. Residues: CASSFAGWRGEVEQFF.

The chain joins TRBV7-6 to TRBJ1-2, with TRBD1 matching over 8 bases. Germline V gene data show CDR1 as SGHVS and CDR2 as FNYEAQ. V shed 1 base, J shed 9 bases, and the junction held 4 bases outside the gene matches. There are 13 residues in the CDR3. CDR3 nucleotides: TGTGCCAGCAGCTTAGTAACAGGGGGTAGCTACACCTTC. Translated, it gives CASSLVTGGSYTF.

The chain combines TRBV7-2 with TRBJ1-2; D possibly corresponds to TRBD1 (5 bases). The CDR3 length is 15 residues. V gave up 2 bases and J gave up 7 bases, with 17 bases separating them. Germline V gives CDR1 SGHTA, CDR2 FQGNSA. The CDR3: CASSLMKGRSVGYTF. The DNA of the CDR3 is TGTGCCAGCAGCTTAATGAAGGGGCGATCGGTTGGCTACACCTTC.

The chain carries TRBV19 and TRBJ2-1; possibly TRBD1 for D (6 bases). Trimming removed 3 bases at V and 9 bases at J, with 12 bases between. The CDR3 covers 13 residues. Germline CDR1 and CDR2: LNHDA and SQIVND (reference sequence). The CDR3 here is CASSMGAAGEQFF. CDR3 in DNA: TGTGCCAGTAGTATGGGGGCGGCCGGTGAGCAGTTCTTC. Full variable domain (rest looked up from reference TRBV19 and TRBJ2-1): DGGITQSPKYLFRKEGQNVTLSCEQNLNHDAMYWYRQDPGQGLRLIYYSQIVNDFQKGDIAEGYSVSREKKESFPLTVTSAQKNPTAFYLCASSMGAAGEQFFGPGTRLTVL.

The J gene is TRBJ2-7, the V gene TRBV18, with a tentative D call TRBD1 (6 bases). CDR1 is KGHSH and CDR2 is LQKENI in the germline V gene. This CDR3 has 16 residues. V lost 0 bases to trimming and J lost 4 bases, with 16 bases between them. CDR3 DNA: TGTGCCAGCTCACCACCGAACAGTCAGGGGTGGTACGAGCAGTACTTC. Its translation is CASSPPNSQGWYEQYF.